This T cell receptor (beta chain) derives from a study of blood T cell repertoires in COVID-19. Overall study context: Nucleic acid was either cDNA or gDNA, and it came from T cells, B-cell-depleted T cells, or PBMCs.

Profiling relied on immunoSEQ multiplex PCR, and the TCRdb table lists in-frame clones only, not all of them. The data contain 55,000 or so clones, approximately 82% of them seen just once; the ten biggest clones take up approximately 5.9%. The sample comprised peripheral blood. This receptor was taken from a human donor in a cohort sampled during active or convalescent COVID-19.

In nucleotides, the CDR3 is TGTGCCAGCAGCTTAGACGGTACTAGCAATCAGCCCCAGCATTTT. The encoded protein is CASSLDGTSNQPQHF. This chain joins TRBV11-2 and TRBJ1-5, with unresolved D. Germline CDR1 reads SGHAT; CDR2 reads FQNNGV. This CDR3 spans 15 amino acids. Deletions cut 0 bases from V and 0 bases from J, with 6 bases between. The complete variable domain, with remaining parts taken from reference TRBV11-2 and TRBJ1-5, reads EAGVAQSPRYKIIEKRQSVAFWCNPISGHATLYWYQQILGQGPKLLIQFQNNGVVDDSQLPKDRFSAERLKGVDSTLKIQPAKLEDSAVYLCASSLDGTSNQPQHFGDGTRLSIL.